The source of this TCR beta chain is a study of identical twins. This clonotype was counted only a few times. TCRdb re-called the 5' RACE reads with MiXCR, one entry per CDR3 protein. The table records 1.5 million to 2 million distinct CDR3 sequences, around 33% of them present only once. With V trimmed by 1 base and J by 2 bases, 8 bases remained unmatched. The CDR3 totals 19 residues. Germline-derived CDR1 and CDR2 are SGHDN and FVKESK. The clonotype comes from a newborn girl in good health. The rearrangement uses TRBV14 and TRBJ2-1, with 13 bases that match TRBD2. Sequencing input: cord blood. CDR3 in DNA: TGTGCCAGCAGCCAAGTTCGGAGACTAGCGGGGGGCCCCTACAATGAGCAGTTCTTC. This sequence encodes CASSQVRRLAGGPYNEQFF.